This entry describes one T cell receptor (beta chain). Its binding antigen is unknown. Base-call qualities are not available, and no considerably larger clone is one nucleotide away. The immunoSEQ Assay, a bias-controlled multiplex PCR, was used to amplify TCRbeta CDR3 regions from genomic DNA. The authors' analysis ran thus. The number of nucleated cells in each sample was estimated by amplification of reference gene primers within the assay. To quantify the absolute abundance of each unique TCRbeta CDR3 rearrangement, sequence reads were collapsed and filtered. Productive Simpson clonality was computed per sample as the square root of Simpson's diversity index over productive rearrangements. Entries here come from immuneACCESS through TCRdb and include only in-frame sequences with V and J called. Some clones fail to appear in such tables; in the studies checked, an unresolved V gene covers under half of the shortfall, and the cause of the remainder is unknown. Clonal size and the V and J genes are those of that table, whereas D and trimming came from the DNA. The sample includes under 95,000 clones, with roughly 84% observed a single time. Jointly, the top ten make up about 5% of the sample.

Each collaborating institution followed its own protocols to collect whole blood in K2EDTA tubes. For TCRbeta analysis, collaborators shipped samples in one of three forms: frozen whole blood, isolated PBMCs, or DNA extracted from either of those sample types. The CDR3, cysteine through phenylalanine, is 14 amino acids long. CDR3 DNA only is kept here, 42 bases in frame from base 1. The germline V gene encodes CDR1 LGHNT and CDR2 FRNRAP. Cut back by 5 bases and 6 bases, the V and J ends lie 14 bases apart. The data are from a study of blood T cell repertoires in COVID-19 (dated by TCRdb to 2018 to 2021). At the level of the whole study: The collaborator samples originated in the United States, Italy and Spain and spanned the acute and convalescent phases of COVID-19. The material from the prospective study consisted of cDNA or gDNA derived from T cells, B-cell-depleted T cells, or PBMCs. Deeply sampled blood TCRbeta repertoires from subjects exposed to, actively infected with, or recovered from COVID-19 were included in the dataset. The repertoires were released in a freely available public database intended as a resource for research on the immune response to SARS-CoV-2. The samples were drawn from two sources: the first 160 participants of the ongoing ImmuneRACE study, and 1,200 or so subjects contributed by 6 global collaborators. A de-identified subject ID, COVID-19 status, age in years and sex were almost always included in the sample metadata. Where available, HLA class I and class II types were taken from metadata supplied by the sample provider and were not determined by assay-based typing.

What the authors observed across the whole study: The amount of clinical and demographic metadata varied by source and participant and was provided uncurated.

This clonotype originated in a woman of 80 years or more with acute or convalescent COVID-19. The specimen was peripheral blood. The rearrangement combines TRBV12-5 with TRBJ2-1; the D gene remains uncertain. CDR3 reads: CASGPPALVNEQFF. Here is the DNA: TGTGCTAGTGGTCCACCCGCTCTAGTCAATGAGCAGTTCTTC.